Each of the 8 T cell receptor beta chains below was sequenced from the same sample in a study of T cell clonality in common variable immunodeficiency. The study, taken as a whole, reports: Fewer deletions and N-nucleotide insertions were reportedly seen in common variable immunodeficiency TCR beta sequences.

The antigens these receptors bind are not known. Sequencing was performed with immunoSEQ multiplex PCR; in TCRdb, only in-frame clones are kept and a portion is missing. The repertoire consists of roughly 14,000 clones, none detected only once. The sample consisted of peripheral blood mononuclear cells. Receptors were obtained from a human donor with common variable immunodeficiency.

As regards this clone: The CDR3 end is not reached by the read, which stops 3 residues before it; the germline J gene fills it in. V and J are TRBV19 and TRBJ1-1; TRBD1 matches 7 bases. The CDR3 has 14 residues. From germline, CDR1 is LNHDA and CDR2 SQIVND (reference sequence). The sequenced CDR3 bases are TGTGCCAGTAGTCCGCCTATAGGACAGGTAGGA. This gives the protein CASSPPIGQVG. The complete CDR3 protein is CASSPPIGQVGAFF.

This clone was observed a handful of times. Read sequence stops 3 residues before the CDR3 end, and the germline J gene provides the missing end. The V gene is TRBV6-1, the J gene TRBJ2-7; TRBD2 matches at 8 bases. Per the germline V gene, CDR1 is MNHNS and CDR2 is SASEGT. The CDR3 loop spans 15 amino acids. V shed 2 bases and J 0 bases; nucleotides not matched to a gene: 3. CDR3: CASSEHTSGSYEQYF. The DNA read from the CDR3 is TGTGCCAGCAGTGAACATACTAGCGGCTCCTACGAG.

This clone was seen at least ten times. The CDR3 end lies 3 residues beyond the end of the read and is filled in from the germline J gene. The chain employs TRBV20-1 and TRBJ1-5; no reliable D call. Trimming shortened V by 3 bases and J by 0 bases, and 6 bases separated the two germline ends. Germline values: CDR1 DFQATT, CDR2 SNEGSKA (reference sequence). The CDR3 contains 13 residues. The sequenced CDR3 bases are TGCAGTGCTAGTGTATATAGCAATCAGCCC. Amino acids: CSASVYSNQP. The whole CDR3 reads CSASVYSNQPQHF.

As to this clone: The CDR3 is cut off 3 residues early in the read; its end comes from the germline J gene. V usage is TRBV2 and J usage is TRBJ2-7; D remains unclear. The CDR3 spans 15 residues. The germline V gene has CDR1 SNHLY and CDR2 FYNNEI. Trimming stripped 6 bases from V and 6 bases from J, with 21 bases between. The CDR3 sequence is CASRRSGSGALEQYF. CDR3 DNA, as far as it was read: TGTGCCAGCAGGAGGTCGGGTTCCGGAGCTCTCGAG.

A word on this clone: The read terminates 3 residues ahead of where the CDR3 ends, so the germline J gene completes it. This chain connects TRBV5-1 to TRBJ2-5; TRBD1 might be the D (6 bases). This CDR3 has 13 residues. Trimming removed 2 bases from V and 5 bases from J, with 10 bases in between. Germline assignment: CDR1 SGHRS and CDR2 YFSETQ. CDR3 DNA, as far as it was read: TGCGCCAGCAGCTTACAGGGTGGGGAGACC. This sequence encodes CASSLQGGET. The whole CDR3 sequence reads CASSLQGGETQYF.

This clone was counted many times. The observed sequence ends 3 residues before the CDR3 terminus, with the missing tail filled in from the germline J gene. The genes are TRBV14 and TRBJ2-3; 8 nucleotides line up with TRBD1. The V gene end was trimmed by 4 bases and the J gene end by 3 bases; junction bases not matched to a gene: 9. Germline V gene lookup returns CDR1 SGHDN and CDR2 FVKESK. The CDR3 has 16 residues. The CDR3 bases that were read are TGTGCCAGCAGCCGCTATTCAGGACAGGGAACAGATACG. It specifies CASSRYSGQGTDT. The full CDR3 reads CASSRYSGQGTDTQYF.

This clone turned up a few times. The CDR3 end lies 3 residues beyond the end of the read and is filled in from the germline J gene. V gene TRBV30 combines with J gene TRBJ2-3, with D uncertain. V was clipped by 3 bases and J by 4 bases, with 11 bases between them. CDR1 and CDR2 from the germline V gene are GTSNPN and SVGIG (reference sequence). This CDR3 is built from 13 residues. The part of the CDR3 DNA that was read is TGTGCCTGGAGGGTTCCTAGTGCAGATACG. Translation: CAWRVPSADT. The CDR3 in full is CAWRVPSADTQYF.

This clone has a handful of counts. The read ends 3 residues before the CDR3 terminus; that terminus is restored from the germline J gene. The rearrangement uses TRBV7-3 and TRBJ2-5; 10 nucleotides align to TRBD2. Germline assignment: CDR1 SGHTA and CDR2 FQGTGA. The trim removed 5 bases at V and 4 bases at J, leaving 7 bases unmatched. This CDR3 region has 15 residues. CDR3 residues: CASSLGLAWGETQYF. The sequenced part of the CDR3 DNA is TGTGCCAGCAGCCTGGGACTAGCGTGGGGAGAGACC.